What follows are 25 T cell receptor beta chains derived from one specimen sequenced in a study of T cell changes during pregnancy in multiple sclerosis. Using immunoSEQ multiplex PCR, the repertoire was profiled, and TCRdb retains in-frame clones only, with some absent. In the table there are approximately 60,000 clones, approximately 93% of which are singletons. Sequenced here: CD8+ T cells from peripheral blood mononuclear cells, sampled in the second trimester of pregnancy. The receptor source for this set is a female donor with multiple sclerosis, enrolled in a pregnancy study.

The genes are TRBV9 and TRBJ2-7; 10 positions agree with TRBD1. CDR3 length equals 14 residues. Looked up from germline, CDR1 is SGDLS and CDR2 is YYNGEE. The J segment lost 5 bases and the V segment lost 0 bases, leaving 2 bases of the junction unmatched. CDR3 in amino acids: CASSVDGQGDEQYF. The CDR3 region has the DNA TGTGCCAGCAGCGTAGATGGACAGGGGGACGAGCAGTACTTC.

The genes are TRBV6-1 and TRBJ2-5; 8 nucleotides match TRBD1. Germline V gene lookup returns CDR1 MNHNS and CDR2 SASEGT. With V trimmed by 7 bases and J by 3 bases, 7 bases remained unmatched. The CDR3 is 14 amino acids. The CDR3 protein is CASNPGQGEETQYF. The CDR3, as DNA: TGTGCCAGCAACCCCGGACAGGGAGAAGAGACCCAGTACTTC.

This chain connects TRBV7-9 to TRBJ2-7, with 7 bases identical to TRBD2. CDR3 size: 13 residues. V was pared by 5 bases and J by 5 bases, with 6 bases of the junction left unmatched. Germline assignment: CDR1 SEHNR and CDR2 FQNEAQ (reference sequence). CDR3 amino acids: CASSRRTRDEQYF. The CDR3 region has the DNA TGTGCCAGCAGCCGGAGGACTAGAGACGAGCAGTACTTC.

This rearrangement joins TRBV15 to TRBJ1-4, with D maybe TRBD1 (6 bases). The CDR3 consists of 14 residues. Deletions cut 6 bases from V and 5 bases from J, with 13 bases between. The germline gives CDR1 LNHNV, CDR2 YYDKDF (reference sequence). The CDR3 nucleotides are TGTGCCACCAGACCGACAGGCCTGAATGAAAAACTGTTTTTT. This gives the protein CATRPTGLNEKLFF.

V gene TRBV28 combines with J gene TRBJ1-4, with a weak D call TRBD1 (5 bases). V lost 2 bases to trimming and J lost 4 bases, with 8 bases between them. The CDR3 has 14 amino acids. CDR1 is MDHEN and CDR2 is SYDVKM in the germline V gene. As DNA, the CDR3 is TGTGCCAGCAGTTTAGGAGGGGTTAATGAAAAACTGTTTTTT. Protein product: CASSLGGVNEKLFF. The full variable domain, its missing parts supplied by reference TRBV28 and TRBJ1-4, is DVKVTQSSRYLVKRTGEKVFLECVQDMDHENMFWYRQDPGLGLRLIYFSYDVKMKEKGDIPEGYSVSREKKERFSLILESASTNQTSMYLCASSLGGVNEKLFFGSGTQLSVL.

V and J are TRBV19 and TRBJ1-1; maybe TRBD1 (6 bases). Looked up from germline, CDR1 is LNHDA and CDR2 is SQIVND (reference sequence). V lost 6 bases, J lost 4 bases, and 12 bases lay in between. The CDR3 totals 13 residues. The CDR3 is CASRQGRGTEAFF. The CDR3 DNA sequence: TGTGCCAGTAGACAGGGAAGGGGCACTGAAGCTTTCTTT.

The V and J genes are TRBV5-6 and TRBJ2-7; 7 bases line up with TRBD1. CDR1 is SGHDT, CDR2 YYEEEE, per germline. The CDR3 runs 16 residues. V gave up 4 bases and J gave up 4 bases; unmatched junction bases: 14. The CDR3 DNA reads TGTGCCAGCAGCCCTCAGGCCGGGACAGAGTTTTACGAGCAGTACTTC. This gives the protein CASSPQAGTEFYEQYF.

This sequence joins TRBV9 and TRBJ2-6, with D unclear. V was clipped by 3 bases and J by 0 bases, with 7 bases between them. The CDR3 extends over 15 amino acids. Germline V gene sequence: CDR1 SGDLS, CDR2 YYNGEE. This chain's CDR3 is CASSGLFSGANVLTF. The CDR3 DNA reads TGTGCCAGCAGCGGGCTCTTCTCTGGGGCCAACGTCCTGACTTTC.

V and J are TRBV19 and TRBJ1-2; D not resolved. The CDR3 spans 15 residues. Germline V lookup: CDR1 LNHDA, CDR2 SQIVND (reference sequence). Trimming cost V 3 bases and J 1 base, with 12 bases left between them. In DNA form, the CDR3 reads TGTGCCAGTAGTATTAATGTCAGTCGTAACTATGGCTACACCTTC. This translates into CASSINVSRNYGYTF. Together with reference TRBV19 and TRBJ1-2, the CDR3 gives the full variable domain: DGGITQSPKYLFRKEGQNVTLSCEQNLNHDAMYWYRQDPGQGLRLIYYSQIVNDFQKGDIAEGYSVSREKKESFPLTVTSAQKNPTAFYLCASSINVSRNYGYTFGSGTRLTVV.

CDR3 DNA sequence: TGTGCCAGCAGCTTATTTCTGGCGCGGGAGCAGTACTTC. Protein: CASSLFLAREQYF. The V call is TRBV7-8, the J call TRBJ2-7; unclear D gene. From germline, CDR1 is SGHVS and CDR2 FQNEAQ. The V and J ends lost 2 bases and 7 bases respectively, with 12 bases between them. This CDR3 has 13 amino acids.

The rearrangement links TRBV7-9 to TRBJ1-2, with 9 bases that match TRBD1. Germline CDR1 and CDR2: SEHNR and FQNEAQ (reference sequence). V gave up 5 bases and J gave up 4 bases; unmatched junction bases: 8. The CDR3 contains 15 residues. CDR3 residues: CASSAPGTGFYGYTF. The CDR3 bases are TGTGCCAGCAGCGCCCCCGGGACAGGGTTCTATGGCTACACCTTC.

The chain employs TRBV4-2 and TRBJ2-7; maybe TRBD1 (7 bases). This CDR3 has 13 residues. The V end lost 8 bases, the J end lost 1 base, and 12 bases lay between the germline ends. Per germline, CDR1 LGHNA and CDR2 YNFKEQ. This CDR3 reads CASSPGGSYEQYF. CDR3 in DNA: TGTGCCAGCTCCCCAGGGGGGTCCTACGAGCAGTACTTC.

The chain couples TRBV7-9 to TRBJ1-3; D possibly corresponds to TRBD1 (5 bases). The germline V gene encodes CDR1 SEHNR and CDR2 FQNEAQ (reference sequence). CDR3 length: 15 residues. V was pared by 5 bases and J by 4 bases, with 15 bases between. CDR3 protein: CASSPSGGVGNTIYF. The CDR3 DNA reads as TGTGCCAGCAGCCCCTCTGGAGGGGTAGGAAACACCATATATTTT.

This rearrangement joins TRBV29-1 to TRBJ1-3; D is undetermined. The CDR3 spans 14 residues. Trimming removed 6 bases at V and 2 bases at J, with 14 bases between. Germline values: CDR1 SQVTM, CDR2 ANQGSEA. Written as DNA, the CDR3 is TGCAGCGTCGCGCGATTAAACCCTGGAAACACCATATATTTT. Translation: CSVARLNPGNTIYF.

The genes are TRBV7-6 and TRBJ1-1; 7 bases agree with TRBD1. Looked up from germline, CDR1 is SGHVS and CDR2 is FNYEAQ. V lost 2 bases to trimming and J lost 1 base; unmatched junction nucleotides: 7. The CDR3 is 16 amino acids. This CDR3 is CASSLLGQARNTEAFF. The CDR3 coding sequence is TGTGCCAGCAGCTTATTAGGACAGGCTAGGAACACTGAAGCTTTCTTT.

The CDR3 reads CASSLRGGRTEAFF. For the CDR3, the DNA is TGTGCCAGCAGTTTAAGGGGAGGGAGGACTGAAGCTTTCTTT. The J gene is TRBJ1-1, the V gene TRBV28; D may be TRBD1 (5 bases). V dropped 2 bases and J dropped 5 bases, with 12 bases sitting between them. Germline V gene data show CDR1 as MDHEN and CDR2 as SYDVKM. CDR3 length: 14 amino acids.

The genes are TRBV27 and TRBJ2-7; tentatively, D is TRBD2 (6 bases). V gave up 4 bases and J gave up 2 bases, with 15 bases separating them. Looked up from germline, CDR1 is MNHEY and CDR2 is SMNVEV (reference sequence). There are 15 residues in the CDR3. CDR3 nucleotides: TGTGCCAGCAGTTCGGGACTCCCACTTCCCTACGAGCAGTACTTC. It is translated as CASSSGLPLPYEQYF.

The rearrangement links TRBV25-1 to TRBJ1-1; D ambiguous. Between the trimmed V and J ends, which lost 7 bases and 1 base, there was a span of 16 bases. The CDR3 loop spans 15 amino acids. CDR1 and CDR2 (germline): MGHDK, SYGVNS. CDR3 protein: CASTPWGGPNTEAFF. For the CDR3, the DNA is TGTGCCAGCACCCCTTGGGGAGGCCCGAACACTGAAGCTTTCTTT.

The V call is TRBV15, the J call TRBJ1-2, with 7 bases identical to TRBD1. The germline V gene has CDR1 LNHNV and CDR2 YYDKDF (reference sequence). The CDR3 runs to 14 residues. J was trimmed by 5 bases and V by 3 bases; bases with no gene match: 6. This chain's CDR3 is CATSSPGTEYGYTF. CDR3 nucleotide sequence: TGTGCCACCAGCAGCCCTGGGACAGAATATGGCTACACCTTC.

This clone was detected only once. The chain combines TRBV7-8 with TRBJ2-1; 9 bases match TRBD2. The V segment lost 5 bases and the J segment 4 bases; nucleotides outside the gene matches: 6. The CDR3 length is 15 residues. Germline V gene lookup returns CDR1 SGHVS and CDR2 FQNEAQ. Here the CDR3 DNA reads TGTGCCAGCAGCACTAGGACTAGCGTGTACAATGAGCAGTTCTTC. This gives the protein CASSTRTSVYNEQFF.

The rearrangement links TRBV25-1 to TRBJ2-7; D is unclear. Trimming removed 4 bases at V and 1 base at J, with 8 bases between. Germline values: CDR1 MGHDK, CDR2 SYGVNS. The CDR3 runs 13 residues. CDR3 amino acids: CASSGQISYEQYF. The CDR3, as DNA: TGTGCCAGCAGTGGTCAGATTTCCTACGAGCAGTACTTC.

The chain has TRBV4-1 and TRBJ1-2; D not resolved. Looked up from germline, CDR1 is MGHRA and CDR2 is YSYEKL. V lost 0 bases and J 5 bases, leaving 10 bases between the germline ends. There are 14 residues in the CDR3. The CDR3 nucleotides read TGCGCCAGCAGCCAAGAGAGTGCAGGTTATGGCTACACCTTC. It codes for CASSQESAGYGYTF.

CDR3 in amino acids: CASSSGTGSYEQYF. In nucleotides, the CDR3 is TGTGCCAGTAGTAGCGGGACAGGATCCTACGAGCAGTACTTC. V and J are TRBV19 and TRBJ2-7; the match to TRBD1 covers 8 bases. This CDR3 has 14 amino acids. The V gene end was trimmed by 4 bases and the J gene end by 1 base; junction bases not matched to a gene: 3. In germline, CDR1 is LNHDA, CDR2 SQIVND (reference sequence).

The chain employs TRBV29-1 and TRBJ2-1, with 7 bases identical to TRBD2. The ends lost 6 bases at V and 9 bases at J; junction bases unmatched: 5. The CDR3 covers 11 residues. CDR1 is SQVTM and CDR2 is ANQGSEA in the germline V gene. Here the CDR3 reads CSVGLVGEQFF. The CDR3, as DNA: TGCAGCGTAGGACTAGTAGGTGAGCAGTTCTTC.

V is TRBV4-1 and J is TRBJ1-1; TRBD1 is a possible D gene (6 bases). Trimming took 4 bases from V and 3 from J, leaving 12 bases between them. Germline CDR1 is MGHRA and CDR2 is YSYEKL. This CDR3 spans 14 amino acids. CDR3 sequence: CASSPGQTDTEAFF. Here the CDR3 DNA reads TGCGCCAGCAGCCCAGGACAGACGGACACTGAAGCTTTCTTT.